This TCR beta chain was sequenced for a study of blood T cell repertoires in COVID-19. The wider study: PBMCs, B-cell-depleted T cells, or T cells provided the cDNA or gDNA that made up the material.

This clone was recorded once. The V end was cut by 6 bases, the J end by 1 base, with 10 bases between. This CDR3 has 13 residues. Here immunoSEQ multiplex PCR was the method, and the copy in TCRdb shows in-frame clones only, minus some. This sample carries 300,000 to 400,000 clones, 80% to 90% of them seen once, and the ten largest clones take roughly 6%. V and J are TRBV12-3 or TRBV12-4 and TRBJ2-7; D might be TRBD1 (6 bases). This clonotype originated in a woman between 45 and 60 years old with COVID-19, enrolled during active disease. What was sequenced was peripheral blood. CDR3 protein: CASSTTGSYEQYF. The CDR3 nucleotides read TGTGCCAGCAGCACGACAGGTTCCTACGAGCAGTACTTC.